The entry that follows covers one T cell receptor beta chain sequence. One end of the junction is discordant with germline, which a read error may explain. There are 13 residues in the CDR3. Profiled with immunoSEQ multiplex PCR; TCRdb holds only in-frame clones, not every one. The profile shows about 140,000 clones, approximately 86% of them singletons. These data belong to a study of control samples from healthy donors and cancer patients. This TCR came from a woman aged 25 to 39 in good health. The specimen sequenced was blood. This sequence joins TRBV12-3 or TRBV12-4 and TRBJ2-3; TRBD2 agrees at 9 bases. Here the CDR3 DNA reads TGTGCCAGCAGTTTATCGGTCCTAGCGGGGATAAATTTT. As protein: CASSLSVLAGINF.